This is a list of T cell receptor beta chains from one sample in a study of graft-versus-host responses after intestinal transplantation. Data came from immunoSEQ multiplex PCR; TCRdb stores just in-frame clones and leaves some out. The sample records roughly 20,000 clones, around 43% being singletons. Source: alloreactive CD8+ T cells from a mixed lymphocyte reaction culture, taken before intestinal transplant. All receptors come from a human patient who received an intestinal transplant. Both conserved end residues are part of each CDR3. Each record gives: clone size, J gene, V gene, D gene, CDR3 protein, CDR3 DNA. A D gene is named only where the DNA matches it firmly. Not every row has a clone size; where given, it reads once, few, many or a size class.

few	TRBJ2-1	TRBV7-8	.	CASSLGQWDNEQFF	TGTGCCAGCAGCCTAGGACAGTGGGACAATGAGCAGTTCTTC
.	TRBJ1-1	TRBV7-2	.	CASSPPPRGTEAFF	TGTGCCAGCAGCCCCCCCCCTCGGGGAACTGAAGCTTTCTTT
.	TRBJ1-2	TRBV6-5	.	CASSPTGPYGYTF	TGTGCCAGCAGTCCGACAGGACCCTATGGCTACACCTTC
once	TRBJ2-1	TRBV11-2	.	CASSLVGHEQFF	TGTGCCAGCAGCTTAGTAGGTCATGAGCAGTTCTTC
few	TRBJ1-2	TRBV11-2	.	CASSLNRADTIF	TGTGCCAGCAGCTTAAACCGGGCCGACACTATCTTC
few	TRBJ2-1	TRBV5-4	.	CASSLGGSSYNEQFF	TGTGCCAGCAGCTTGGGGGGGAGCTCCTACAATGAGCAGTTCTTC
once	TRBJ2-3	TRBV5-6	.	CASSLNRVWGTDTQYF	TGTGCCAGCAGCTTAAACAGGGTCTGGGGGACAGATACGCAGTATTTT
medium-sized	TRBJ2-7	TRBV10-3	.	CAISERGTYEQYF	TGTGCCATCAGTGAAAGGGGAACCTACGAGCAGTACTTC
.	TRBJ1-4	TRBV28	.	CASSLSLKLFF	TGTGCCAGCAGTTTAAGTCTAAAACTGTTTTTT
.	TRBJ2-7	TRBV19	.	CASSIEVAYEQYF	TGTGCCAGTAGTATAGAGGTGGCCTACGAGCAGTACTTC
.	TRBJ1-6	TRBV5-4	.	CAAGRTENYNSPLHF	TGTGCTGCTGGACGGACAGAAAACTATAATTCACCCCTCCACTTT
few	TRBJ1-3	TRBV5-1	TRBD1	CASSLGSRGNTIYF	TGCGCCAGCAGCTTGGGTTCCAGGGGGAACACCATATATTTT
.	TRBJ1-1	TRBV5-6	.	CASSLDRTNTEAFF	TGTGCCAGCAGCCTGGACAGAACGAACACTGAAGCTTTCTTT
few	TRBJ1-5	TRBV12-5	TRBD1	CASGLAGTGLIQPQHF	TGTGCTAGTGGTTTGGCAGGGACAGGGTTGATTCAGCCCCAGCATTTT
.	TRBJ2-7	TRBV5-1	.	CASSLAPLAGSYEQYF	TGCGCCAGCAGCTTGGCCCCATTAGCAGGGTCCTACGAGCAGTACTTC
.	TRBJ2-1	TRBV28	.	CASSSAAGGRNEQFF	TGTGCCAGCAGTTCCGCGGCAGGAGGGCGTAATGAGCAGTTCTTC
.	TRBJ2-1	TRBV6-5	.	CASHRGGETHEQFF	TGTGCCAGTCACAGGGGAGGGGAGACACATGAGCAGTTCTTC
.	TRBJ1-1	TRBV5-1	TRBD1	CASSWTGGTEAFF	TGCGCCAGCAGCTGGACAGGGGGCACTGAAGCTTTCTTT
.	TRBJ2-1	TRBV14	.	CASSQGLHNEQFF	TGTGCCAGCAGCCAAGGACTGCACAATGAGCAGTTCTTC
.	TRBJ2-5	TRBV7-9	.	CASSRGSETQYF	TGTGCCAGCAGCAGGGGCTCGGAGACCCAGTACTTC